This TCR beta chain was found in a study of read filtering for tumor transcriptome and immune sequencing. About the research overall: After DNase treatment, RNA was made into whole-transcriptome libraries.

This clonotype was recorded at least ten times. Its antigen is not known. General study findings and limits: In IR-seq, single-read clonotypes were roughly 82% of clonotypes but around 3.2% of reads.

Germline V gives CDR1 SQVTM, CDR2 ANQGSEA. V gave up 7 bases and J gave up 2 bases; unmatched junction bases: 3. CDR3 length equals 12 residues. From around 0.4 ug of RNA, a library with molecular barcoded alpha/delta and beta/gamma adaptors was made. TCRdb re-called the reads through MiXCR, storing one row per CDR3 protein. Counted here are over 25,000 distinct CDR3 sequences, roughly an eighth occurring once; the ten biggest clones make up around 43%. The chain is built from TRBV29-1 and TRBJ2-3; 7 nucleotides align to TRBD1. The sequenced sample consisted of a population of CD138-negative cells sorted from bone marrow. The receptor was derived from a donor aged 40 or over with multiple myeloma. CDR3 protein: CSAGTDTDTQYF. CDR3 in DNA: TGCAGCGCCGGGACAGACACAGATACGCAGTATTTT.